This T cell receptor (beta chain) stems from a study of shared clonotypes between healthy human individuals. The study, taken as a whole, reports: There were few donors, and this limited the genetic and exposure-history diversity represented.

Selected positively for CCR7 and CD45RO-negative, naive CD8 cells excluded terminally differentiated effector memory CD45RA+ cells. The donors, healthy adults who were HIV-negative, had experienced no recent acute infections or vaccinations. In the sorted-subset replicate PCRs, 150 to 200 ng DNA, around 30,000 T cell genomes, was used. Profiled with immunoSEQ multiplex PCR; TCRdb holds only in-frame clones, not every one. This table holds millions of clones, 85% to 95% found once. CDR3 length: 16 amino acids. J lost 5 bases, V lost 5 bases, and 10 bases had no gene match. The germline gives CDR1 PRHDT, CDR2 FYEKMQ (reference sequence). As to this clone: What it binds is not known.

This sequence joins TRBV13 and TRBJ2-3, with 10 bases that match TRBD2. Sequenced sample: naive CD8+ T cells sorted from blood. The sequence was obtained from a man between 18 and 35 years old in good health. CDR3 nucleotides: TGTGCCAGCAGCCTTCTAGCGGGGGCGGGGAAAGATACGCAGTATTTT. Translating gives CASSLLAGAGKDTQYF.